This T cell receptor beta chain was identified during a study of blood T cell repertoires in COVID-19. The wider study: The United States, Italy and Spain supplied acute and convalescent COVID-19 samples.

Per the original data handling: From reference gene primer amplification, estimates of nucleated cell counts were derived. TCRdb keeps only in-frame clones here, not all; method: immunoSEQ multiplex PCR. The V and J calls and clone size were taken over from that table, and D and trimming were inferred from the DNA. Seen here are some 150,000 clones, approximately 78% observed once, and the top ten hold roughly 1.7%. The count of this clone is one. The TCR comes from a man aged 80 or over with acute or convalescent COVID-19. The source material was peripheral blood.

CDR3 coding DNA: TGTGCCAGCAGCCAAGGGCGGGTTCGCACAGATACGCAGTATTTT. Residues: CASSQGRVRTDTQYF. V usage is TRBV11-2 and J usage is TRBJ2-3, with D possibly being TRBD2 (5 bases). Germline CDR1 SGHAT, CDR2 FQNNGV. The CDR3 extends over 15 amino acids. Trimming cost V 5 bases and J 1 base, with 13 bases left between them. Drawing the rest from reference TRBV11-2 and TRBJ2-3, the complete variable domain is EAGVAQSPRYKIIEKRQSVAFWCNPISGHATLYWYQQILGQGPKLLIQFQNNGVVDDSQLPKDRFSAERLKGVDSTLKIQPAKLEDSAVYLCASSQGRVRTDTQYFGPGTRLTVL.